Shown below are 23 T cell receptor beta chains from a single sample sequenced in a study of radiation and T cells in renal cell carcinoma. Time point defined: baseline pretreatment blood. The treatment was: 15 Gy SBRT to primary tumor, nephrectomy 4 weeks later. Libraries were prepared by immunoSEQ multiplex PCR; TCRdb keeps only in-frame clonotypes and omits some of them. The data contain approximately 120,000 clones, around 80% of them singletons. Source: blood, taken from a patient whose treatment included radiotherapy and nephrectomy. These receptors were obtained from a woman aged 55-70 years with renal cell carcinoma.

V is TRBV28 and J is TRBJ1-2; the match to TRBD1 covers 9 bases. This CDR3 has 14 residues. The J segment lost 6 bases and the V segment lost 6 bases, leaving 8 bases of the junction unmatched. Germline V lookup: CDR1 MDHEN, CDR2 SYDVKM. The CDR3 nucleotides read TGTGCCAGCAGACTGACAGGGGGTAGAAATGGCTACACCTTC. The encoded protein is CASRLTGGRNGYTF.

This clone has just a few counts. The CDR3 DNA sequence: TGCAGCGTTGAAGAGGAGGTGTACACTGAAGCTTTCTTT. Translation gives CSVEEEVYTEAFF. This chain connects TRBV29-1 to TRBJ1-1; D ambiguous. The germline gives CDR1 SQVTM, CDR2 ANQGSEA. This CDR3 comprises 13 residues. V lost 0 bases, J lost 3 bases, and 8 bases lay in between.

The V and J genes are TRBV7-9 and TRBJ1-2, with D tentatively TRBD1 (6 bases). Germline V gene lookup returns CDR1 SEHNR and CDR2 FQNEAQ (reference sequence). Deletions cut 3 bases from V and 4 bases from J, with 15 bases between. This CDR3 has 15 amino acids. The CDR3 here is CASSFAGAQGYGYTF. CDR3 bases: TGTGCCAGCAGCTTCGCAGGGGCGCAGGGCTATGGCTACACCTTC.

J is TRBJ1-5 and V is TRBV11-3; TRBD1 agrees at 7 bases. The CDR3 covers 15 residues. V gave up 4 bases and J gave up 0 bases; unmatched junction bases: 3. Germline V gives CDR1 SGHNT, CDR2 YENEEA. The CDR3 region has the DNA TGTGCCAGCAGCTCCGGACAGGATAGCAATCAGCCCCAGCATTTT. Its protein is CASSSGQDSNQPQHF.

The gene calls are TRBV28 and TRBJ2-7; D is uncertain. The germline gives CDR1 MDHEN, CDR2 SYDVKM. The CDR3 contains 16 residues. V gave up 2 bases and J gave up 0 bases, with 14 bases separating them. As DNA, the CDR3 is TGTGCCAGCAGTTTAATAGGTAGGGTGAGCTCCTACGAGCAGTACTTC. This codes for CASSLIGRVSSYEQYF. Looking up the rest from reference TRBV28 and TRBJ2-7 gives the full variable domain: DVKVTQSSRYLVKRTGEKVFLECVQDMDHENMFWYRQDPGLGLRLIYFSYDVKMKEKGDIPEGYSVSREKKERFSLILESASTNQTSMYLCASSLIGRVSSYEQYFGPGTRLTVT.

The genes are TRBV9 and TRBJ2-1, with 8 bases lining up with TRBD2. This CDR3 spans 13 amino acids. From germline, CDR1 is SGDLS and CDR2 YYNGEE. J gave up 10 bases and V 4 bases, and 7 bases lay outside the gene matches. In DNA, the CDR3 is TGTGCCAGCAGCCTCCTAGCGGGCGAGGAGCAGTTCTTC. This gives the protein CASSLLAGEEQFF.

The chain is built from TRBV6-1 and TRBJ1-2, with D perhaps matching TRBD1 (5 bases). Germline assignment: CDR1 MNHNS and CDR2 SASEGT. The CDR3 is 15 residues long. V lost 0 bases and J lost 4, with 12 bases in between. CDR3 sequence (DNA): TGTGCCAGCAGTGAAGCTTCAGGGTCACCCTATGGCTACACCTTC. This gives the protein CASSEASGSPYGYTF.

CDR3 protein: CASSERRTGHEKLFF. The CDR3 region has the DNA TGTGCCAGCAGCGAAAGGAGGACAGGGCATGAAAAACTGTTTTTT. This chain connects TRBV7-2 to TRBJ1-4; TRBD1 matches at 8 bases. This CDR3 spans 15 amino acids. Trimming took 5 bases from V and 6 from J; bases not matched to a gene: 8. Germline loops: CDR1 SGHTA, CDR2 FQGNSA.

The V call is TRBV7-6, the J call TRBJ1-6; D remains ambiguous. The CDR3 totals 13 residues. Trimming stripped 1 base from V and 10 bases from J, with 8 bases between. Germline assignment: CDR1 SGHVS and CDR2 FNYEAQ. CDR3 coding DNA: TGTGCCAGCAGCTTAGGACCCGGCTCACCCCTCCACTTT. Translated: CASSLGPGSPLHF.

The table lists this clone with a few counts. The chain employs TRBV5-5 and TRBJ2-7; D is possibly TRBD2 (6 bases). This CDR3 has 15 amino acids. Germline V gene sequence: CDR1 SGHKS, CDR2 YYEKEE (reference sequence). Trimming took off 3 bases at V and 0 bases at J, with 13 bases between the two ends. The CDR3 DNA reads as TGTGCCAGCAGCTGGTTTAGCGGCGACTCCTACGAGCAGTACTTC. Its protein is CASSWFSGDSYEQYF.

This chain uses TRBV7-2 with TRBJ2-3, with 8 bases matching TRBD1. CDR3 length: 16 amino acids. The ends lost 5 bases at V and 4 bases at J; junction bases unmatched: 11. Looked up from germline, CDR1 is SGHTA and CDR2 is FQGNSA. For the CDR3, the DNA is TGTGCCAGCAGCCTCCCCGGGACAGGAATTTCAGATACGCAGTATTTT. The encoded protein is CASSLPGTGISDTQYF.

V gene TRBV11-3 combines with J gene TRBJ2-5; D unclear. CDR3 length: 13 residues. Trimming pared 2 bases from V and 1 base from J, leaving 5 bases between. Germline CDR1 reads SGHNT; CDR2 reads YENEEA. CDR3: CASSLHVQETQYF. CDR3 DNA: TGTGCCAGCAGCTTACACGTCCAAGAGACCCAGTACTTC.

The chain couples TRBV30 to TRBJ2-2, with 12 bases matching TRBD2. The CDR3 spans 16 residues. Trimming removed 3 bases from V and 4 bases from J; junction bases left unmatched: 6. Germline CDR1 is GTSNPN and CDR2 is SVGIG (reference sequence). The CDR3, as DNA: TGTGCCTGGAGGGAGACTAGCGGGAGTATCACCGGGGAGCTGTTTTTT. Its translation is CAWRETSGSITGELFF.

The CDR3 is CASSMGHPLGAEAFF. In DNA form, the CDR3 reads TGTGCCAGTAGTATGGGACACCCCCTGGGGGCTGAAGCTTTCTTT. This rearrangement joins TRBV19 to TRBJ1-1; maybe TRBD1 (6 bases). The CDR3 is made up of 15 amino acids. The V end lost 3 bases, the J end lost 6 bases, and 17 bases lay between the germline ends. Germline V gene lookup returns CDR1 LNHDA and CDR2 SQIVND (reference sequence).

On this clone: The sample holds other DNA sequences that translate to the same CDR3. V usage is TRBV19 and J usage is TRBJ1-3, with D unclear. V was clipped by 3 bases and J by 0 bases, with 9 bases between them. This CDR3 comprises 15 residues. The germline V gene encodes CDR1 LNHDA and CDR2 SQIVND (reference sequence). The CDR3 bases are TGTGCCAGTAGTATCGACCGAGTCTCTGGAAACACCATATATTTT. Translated: CASSIDRVSGNTIYF.

In this sample, this clone turned up a few times. Other DNA variants within this sample encode the same CDR3. The chain recombines TRBV6-5 with TRBJ2-7; tentatively, D is TRBD2 (7 bases). The CDR3 covers 13 residues. Trimming left V 6 bases short and J 5 bases short, with 14 bases between. From germline, CDR1 is MNHEY and CDR2 SVGAGI. CDR3 nucleotide sequence: TGTGCCAGCAGCCTCGGGGGGCGGAACGAGCAGTACTTC. It encodes CASSLGGRNEQYF.

This rearrangement joins TRBV29-1 to TRBJ2-3; TRBD2 matches 11 bases. From germline, CDR1 is SQVTM and CDR2 ANQGSEA. The CDR3 covers 14 residues. V was clipped by 3 bases and J by 6 bases; unmatched bases: 5. The CDR3 loop is CSVDRASGGDTQYF. For the CDR3, the DNA is TGCAGCGTTGATAGGGCTAGCGGGGGGGATACGCAGTATTTT.

The chain recombines TRBV19 with TRBJ1-1; D unresolved. The V gene's germline CDR1 is LNHDA and CDR2 SQIVND (reference sequence). V was trimmed by 5 bases and J by 4 bases, leaving 14 bases between them. The CDR3 consists of 14 residues. CDR3 DNA sequence: TGTGCCAGTAGTGAAGGATATTCGGGCACTGAAGCTTTCTTT. It specifies CASSEGYSGTEAFF.

This clone has only one observation. The chain employs TRBV4-3 and TRBJ2-5; the D call may be TRBD1 or TRBD2 (6 bases each). Matching the DNA end better, TRBJ2-7 makes the J call doubtful. Germline CDR1 is LGHNA and CDR2 is YSLEER. CDR3 length: 16 amino acids. The CDR3 region has the DNA TGCGCCAGCAGCCAAGGGGGCCGGGGGCACGGCGGCGAGCAGTACTTC. Encoded protein: CASSQGGRGHGGEQYF.

This chain uses TRBV18 with TRBJ2-2, with D perhaps matching TRBD1 (6 bases). Trimming took 2 bases from V and 4 from J, leaving 14 bases between them. This CDR3 region has 16 residues. Germline CDR1 and CDR2: KGHSH and LQKENI. The CDR3 reads CASSPNQGRLTGELFF. CDR3 nucleotides: TGTGCCAGCTCACCAAACCAGGGGCGTCTCACCGGGGAGCTGTTTTTT. Combining the CDR3 with reference TRBV18 and TRBJ2-2 gives the whole variable domain NAGVMQNPRHLVRRRGQEARLRCSPMKGHSHVYWYRQLPEEGLKFMVYLQKENIIDESGMPKERFSAEFPKEGPSILRIQQVVRGDSAAYFCASSPNQGRLTGELFFGEGSRLTVL.

The gene calls are TRBV28 and TRBJ2-7; 7 bases are a match to TRBD1. In germline, CDR1 is MDHEN, CDR2 SYDVKM. Trimming removed 3 bases from V and 4 bases from J; junction bases left unmatched: 9. There are 15 residues in the CDR3. The CDR3 coding sequence is TGTGCCAGCAGTTTCCCCGGGACAGTTGGGTACGAGCAGTACTTC. Protein product: CASSFPGTVGYEQYF.

This clone was counted a single time. This chain uses TRBV11-2 with TRBJ2-7, with 7 bases aligning to TRBD1. Trimming cost V 5 bases and J 0 bases; bases outside gene matches: 10. The CDR3 runs to 16 residues. The germline CDR1 and CDR2 sequences are SGHAT and FQNNGV. In DNA form, the CDR3 reads TGTGCCAGCAGCCAATGGACAGGCTACAGCTCCTACGAGCAGTACTTC. Its protein product is CASSQWTGYSSYEQYF. Variable domain in full (rest from reference TRBV11-2 and TRBJ2-7): EAGVAQSPRYKIIEKRQSVAFWCNPISGHATLYWYQQILGQGPKLLIQFQNNGVVDDSQLPKDRFSAERLKGVDSTLKIQPAKLEDSAVYLCASSQWTGYSSYEQYFGPGTRLTVT.

This clone was observed a few times. The chain combines TRBV7-9 with TRBJ2-1; D is possibly TRBD2 (5 bases). The V end was cut by 5 bases, the J end by 5 bases, with 16 bases between. Germline CDR1 and CDR2: SEHNR and FQNEAQ (reference sequence). The CDR3 covers 15 residues. The CDR3, as DNA: TGTGCCAGCAGCCCGCGGGCGGTCGGGCACAATGAGCAGTTCTTC. Residues: CASSPRAVGHNEQFF.